This T cell receptor beta chain stems from a study of blood T cell repertoires in COVID-19 (dated by TCRdb to 2018 to 2021). The study in broad terms: The collaborator samples originated in the United States, Italy and Spain and spanned the acute and convalescent phases of COVID-19. The prospective study material was composed of cDNA or gDNA derived from T cells, B-cell-depleted T cells, or PBMCs. Deeply sampled blood TCRbeta repertoires from subjects exposed to, actively infected with, or recovered from COVID-19 were included in the dataset. A freely available public database, intended as a resource for researchers studying the immune response to SARS-CoV-2, is where the repertoires were released. The samples were drawn from the first 160 participants of the ongoing ImmuneRACE study and from over a thousand subjects provided by 6 global collaborators. The sample metadata nearly always contained a de-identified subject ID, COVID-19 status, age in years and sex. Where available, HLA class I and class II types were obtained from metadata supplied by the sample provider rather than from assay-based typing.

The immunoSEQ Assay, a bias-controlled multiplex PCR, was used to amplify TCRbeta CDR3 regions from genomic DNA. As for how the authors treated the data: Nucleated cell counts per sample were estimated from amplification of reference gene primers within the assay. To quantify the absolute abundance of each unique TCRbeta CDR3 rearrangement, sequence reads were collapsed and filtered. For each sample, productive Simpson clonality was calculated by taking the square root of Simpson's diversity index across productive rearrangements. The table comes from immuneACCESS by way of TCRdb, which keeps in-frame sequences with V and J called. Part of the clones is missing from these tables; in studies checked, under half for an unresolved V gene and the rest for unknown reasons. V and J calls and clone size are those listed in that table; D and trimming were worked out from the DNA. The sample profile shows over 15,000 clones; about 86% of them were found once. Roughly 10% of the sample is taken by the ten largest.

Collaborating institutions collected whole blood in K2EDTA tubes following their own protocols. For TCRbeta analysis, collaborators shipped samples in one of three forms: frozen whole blood, isolated PBMCs, or DNA extracted from either of those sample types. The paper's findings and limits, for the study overall: The quantity of clinical and demographic metadata differed by source and by participant and was supplied without curation.

Notes on this clone: Its cognate antigen has yet to be identified. Per-base qualities were not stored, and no clone one base away is much larger.

V ends up 7 bases short and J 7 bases short, with an unmatched junction base count of 6. The CDR3 sequence holds 12 residues, the cysteine and phenylalanine included. Of the read, only the CDR3 DNA is kept; its 36 bases are in frame from base 1. CDR1 SQVTM and CDR2 ANQGSEA were looked up in the germline V gene. Source material: peripheral blood. Recombination joined TRBV29-1 with TRBJ2-1; the central 8 bases match TRBD1. The receptor's source is a human donor in a cohort sampled during active COVID-19. The sequenced DNA: TGCAGCGGGACAGGGTACAGGAATGAGCAGTTCTTC. The encoded protein is CSGTGYRNEQFF.